The 25 T cell receptor beta chains below were found in one sample sequenced in a study of T cell responses to AZD1222 COVID-19 vaccine. The repertoire was sequenced with immunoSEQ multiplex PCR; TCRdb's copy has only in-frame clones and lacks some. The sample holds approximately 120,000 clones, less than 90% seen once. This specimen consisted of peripheral blood, obtained on day 0 of AZD1222 vaccination. Receptors originate from an adult in good health.

The chain carries TRBV9 and TRBJ2-5; 15 bases are shared with TRBD2. After removal of 4 bases from V and 2 bases from J, the junction contained 9 bases not matched to a gene. CDR3 size: 18 residues. Looked up from germline, CDR1 is SGDLS and CDR2 is YYNGEE. The CDR3 here is CASSHGLAGGPGQETQYF. In DNA, the CDR3 is TGTGCCAGCAGCCACGGACTAGCGGGGGGGCCTGGGCAAGAGACCCAGTACTTC.

V usage is TRBV13 and J usage is TRBJ2-2, with D maybe TRBD2 (7 bases). Germline loops: CDR1 PRHDT, CDR2 FYEKMQ (reference sequence). The V gene lost 1 base and the J gene lost 4 bases, with 13 bases spanning the gap. The CDR3 covers 16 residues. The CDR3 coding sequence is TGTGCCAGCAGCTTAGTCGGGGGGCAGCGCACCGGGGAGCTGTTTTTT. Its protein product is CASSLVGGQRTGELFF.

V usage is TRBV4-2 and J usage is TRBJ1-6; 9 bases fit TRBD1. Germline CDR1 is LGHNA and CDR2 is YNFKEQ. V trimming: 5 bases; J trimming: 7 bases; junction bases outside the gene matches: 6. The CDR3 contains 15 residues. In DNA form, the CDR3 reads TGTGCCAGCAGCACCCGGGACAGGGAGAATTCACCCCTCCACTTT. Translation: CASSTRDRENSPLHF.

This clone was counted only a few times. This chain connects TRBV5-6 to TRBJ2-3, with D maybe TRBD2 (6 bases). The V gene lost 0 bases and the J gene lost 6 bases, with 11 bases spanning the gap. The CDR3 extends over 14 amino acids. Germline V CDR1 and CDR2: SGHDT, YYEEEE. This chain's CDR3 is CASSLAWEVDTQYF. The CDR3, as DNA: TGTGCCAGCAGCTTGGCCTGGGAGGTTGATACGCAGTATTTT.

Remarks on this clone: The junction departs from the called germline gene at one end, perhaps through a read error. The chain carries TRBV4-3 and TRBJ1-1; a possible D gene is TRBD1 (6 bases). The germline V gene has CDR1 LGHNA and CDR2 YSLEER. The CDR3 totals 18 residues. CDR3 nucleotides: TGCGTCAGCAGCCAAGAGGGGGGGCCCCGGGATGGGGGCACTGAAGCTTTCTTT. It yields the protein CVSSQEGGPRDGGTEAFF.

The chain is built from TRBV5-1 and TRBJ1-1; D gene unclear. CDR1 and CDR2 from the germline V gene are SGHRS and YFSETQ. The CDR3 runs 14 residues. With 4 bases removed from V and 1 base from J, the gap between germline ends came to 11 bases. The CDR3 DNA reads as TGCGCCAGCAGCCTGGAGTTTGGGAACACTGAAGCTTTCTTT. It is translated as CASSLEFGNTEAFF.

CDR3: CASSQDANTIYF. The DNA of the CDR3 is TGCGCCAGCAGCCAAGATGCAAACACCATATATTTT. The chain employs TRBV4-1 and TRBJ1-3; D is unresolved. Germline CDR1 MGHRA, CDR2 YSYEKL. There are 12 residues in the CDR3. V was clipped by 0 bases and J by 6 bases, with 3 bases between them.

The sample holds one count of this clone. Other DNA sequences from this sample encode an identical CDR3 as well. The V and J genes are TRBV6-1 and TRBJ1-5; D is undetermined. The length of the CDR3 is 15 residues. V lost 3 bases, J lost 6 bases, and 15 bases lay in between. CDR1 and CDR2 (germline): MNHNS, SASEGT. This chain's CDR3 is CASSDQSRVGQPQHF. CDR3 coding DNA: TGTGCCAGCAGTGACCAGTCCCGGGTGGGTCAGCCCCAGCATTTT.

CDR3 DNA sequence: TGCGCCAGCAGCTTCGGGACGCCACCCTACGAGCAGTACTTC. It yields the protein CASSFGTPPYEQYF. This chain joins TRBV5-1 and TRBJ2-7; TRBD1 or TRBD2 may be the D gene (5 bases each). Germline loops: CDR1 SGHRS, CDR2 YFSETQ. The CDR3 has 14 residues. Trimming removed 2 bases from V and 2 bases from J, with 11 bases in between.

The chain joins TRBV30 to TRBJ2-7; perhaps TRBD2 as D (6 bases). The germline V gene encodes CDR1 GTSNPN and CDR2 SVGIG (reference sequence). The CDR3 has 14 amino acids. Trimming cost V 8 bases and J 3 bases, with 20 bases left between them. CDR3 nucleotide sequence: TGTGCCCAAACCCTGCGGGGTACGAACTACGAGCAGTACTTC. Translating it yields CAQTLRGTNYEQYF. Full variable domain (remainder filled in from reference TRBV30 and TRBJ2-7): SQTIHQWPATLVQPVGSPLSLECTVEGTSNPNLYWYRQAAGRGLQLLFYSVGIGQISSEVPQNLSASRPQDRQFILSSKKLLLSDSGFYLCAQTLRGTNYEQYFGPGTRLTVT.

The chain recombines TRBV15 with TRBJ2-2; 9 positions match TRBD1. Per germline, CDR1 LNHNV and CDR2 YYDKDF (reference sequence). J lost 3 bases, V lost 2 bases, and 7 bases had no gene match. This CDR3 spans 17 amino acids. CDR3 DNA: TGTGCCACCAGCAGACTTACAGGGGGCTCCGACACCGGGGAGCTGTTTTTT. This encodes CATSRLTGGSDTGELFF.

The gene calls are TRBV19 and TRBJ1-4; D is ambiguous. V shed 3 bases and J shed 13 bases, with 9 bases lying between them. Germline V gene sequence: CDR1 LNHDA, CDR2 SQIVND (reference sequence). CDR3 length: 11 residues. The CDR3 nucleotides read TGTGCCAGTAGTATCGGACGTGGACTGTTTTTT. This codes for CASSIGRGLFF.

This clone showed up just once. The V and J genes are TRBV28 and TRBJ1-5; D perhaps matches TRBD1 (6 bases). The CDR3 runs to 16 residues. Between the trimmed V and J ends, which lost 9 bases and 3 bases, there was a span of 21 bases. Germline CDR1 MDHEN, CDR2 SYDVKM. The CDR3: CASDPAGTRLNQPQHF. The CDR3 nucleotides are TGTGCCAGTGATCCCGCCGGGACACGGCTCAATCAGCCCCAGCATTTT. Looking up the rest from reference TRBV28 and TRBJ1-5 gives the full variable domain: DVKVTQSSRYLVKRTGEKVFLECVQDMDHENMFWYRQDPGLGLRLIYFSYDVKMKEKGDIPEGYSVSREKKERFSLILESASTNQTSMYLCASDPAGTRLNQPQHFGDGTRLSIL.

The chain employs TRBV18 and TRBJ2-2; D not certain. The CDR3 covers 16 residues. Germline V CDR1 and CDR2: KGHSH, LQKENI. Trimming took off 1 base at V and 0 bases at J, with 9 bases between the two ends. DNA for the CDR3: TGTGCCAGCTCACCACAGGGTTCCGCGAACACCGGGGAGCTGTTTTTT. Its translation: CASSPQGSANTGELFF.

The rearrangement joins TRBV7-2 to TRBJ2-7; D tentatively reads TRBD1 or TRBD2 (5 bases each). The CDR3 contains 14 residues. The germline V and J ends were trimmed by 1 base and 3 bases, with 10 bases remaining between them. Looked up from germline, CDR1 is SGHTA and CDR2 is FQGNSA. CDR3 loop: CASSLEGTYYEQYF. CDR3 nucleotide sequence: TGTGCCAGCAGCTTAGAGGGGACCTACTACGAGCAGTACTTC.

The chain links TRBV27 to TRBJ2-2; D not resolved. Trimming left V 5 bases short and J 5 bases short, with 9 bases between. The germline CDR1 and CDR2 sequences are MNHEY and SMNVEV (reference sequence). This CDR3 contains 13 residues. For the CDR3, the DNA is TGTGCCAGCAGTATCTCTAGGACCGGGGAGCTGTTTTTT. Its translation: CASSISRTGELFF.

The J gene is TRBJ1-1, the V gene TRBV14; 11 positions agree with TRBD1. The germline gives CDR1 SGHDN, CDR2 FVKESK. Losses at the gene ends were 4 bases for V and 11 bases for J; bases not matched to a gene: 3. CDR3 length: 12 residues. The CDR3 reads CASSLRDRGAFF. DNA of the CDR3: TGTGCCAGCAGCCTAAGGGACAGGGGGGCTTTCTTT. Variable domain in full (rest from reference TRBV14 and TRBJ1-1): EAGVTQFPSHSVIEKGQTVTLRCDPISGHDNLYWYRRVMGKEIKFLLHFVKESKQDESGMPNNRFLAERTGGTYSTLKVQPAELEDSGVYFCASSLRDRGAFFGQGTRLTVV.

V gene TRBV7-9 combines with J gene TRBJ2-2, with no clear D. Germline CDR1 is SEHNR and CDR2 is FQNEAQ (reference sequence). This CDR3 contains 16 residues. V was cut by 4 bases and J by 0 bases, with 12 bases left in between. In DNA form, the CDR3 reads TGTGCCAGCAGCTCCCAGACGGCTACGAACACCGGGGAGCTGTTTTTT. This sequence encodes CASSSQTATNTGELFF.

The V and J genes are TRBV6-5 and TRBJ1-2; D possibly corresponds to TRBD1 (5 bases). Trimming left V 5 bases short and J 8 bases short, with 15 bases between. Germline values: CDR1 MNHEY, CDR2 SVGAGI. This CDR3 has 13 residues. This CDR3 is CASSPPGVRGYTF. CDR3 nucleotides: TGTGCCAGCAGTCCCCCGGGGGTACGGGGCTACACCTTC.

The rearrangement uses TRBV20-1 and TRBJ2-7; 8 bases match TRBD1. Germline V CDR1 and CDR2: DFQATT, SNEGSKA (reference sequence). J gave up 9 bases and V 6 bases, and 16 bases lay outside the gene matches. The CDR3 totals 14 residues. CDR3 region: CSASRWPGGDGQYF. The CDR3 DNA reads TGCAGTGCCAGTCGTTGGCCAGGGGGCGACGGGCAGTACTTC.

This clone was detected a few times. V gene TRBV19 combines with J gene TRBJ2-1; a weak D match, TRBD2 (7 bases). V was shortened by 3 bases and J by 1 base, with 10 bases between the two germline ends. The CDR3 is 15 amino acids. Germline V gene lookup returns CDR1 LNHDA and CDR2 SQIVND (reference sequence). CDR3 sequence: CASSIGGRSYNEQFF. The CDR3 DNA sequence: TGTGCCAGTAGTATCGGGGGGCGTTCCTACAATGAGCAGTTCTTC.

The chain links TRBV7-9 to TRBJ1-1; D is unresolved. This CDR3 region has 14 residues. Per germline, CDR1 SEHNR and CDR2 FQNEAQ (reference sequence). Trimming took 0 bases from V and 4 from J, leaving 9 bases between them. The DNA of the CDR3 is TGTGCCAGCAGCTTAGCCTTTATGGCCACTGAAGCTTTCTTT. Amino acids: CASSLAFMATEAFF.

This chain links TRBV7-3 with TRBJ1-1; a weak D match, TRBD1 (5 bases). From germline, CDR1 is SGHTA and CDR2 FQGTGA. V was shortened by 4 bases and J by 7 bases, with 19 bases between the two germline ends. The CDR3 totals 15 residues. For the CDR3, the DNA is TGTGCCAGCAGCTCGTGGGGAGGAACGCAGGGTGAAGCTTTCTTT. Its protein product is CASSSWGGTQGEAFF. The whole variable domain, filled in from reference TRBV7-3 and TRBJ1-1, reads GAGVSQTPSNKVTEKGKYVELRCDPISGHTALYWYRQSLGQGPEFLIYFQGTGAADDSGLPNDRFFAVRPEGSVSTLKIQRTERGDSAVYLCASSSWGGTQGEAFFGQGTRLTVV.

The chain recombines TRBV5-1 with TRBJ2-2; 9 bases agree with TRBD1. CDR1 and CDR2 (germline): SGHRS, YFSETQ. V dropped 5 bases and J dropped 5; count of bases not matched to a gene: 7. The CDR3 covers 15 residues. CDR3 coding DNA: TGCGCCAGCAGTCCCCCGGACAGGGGTACCGGGGAGCTGTTTTTT. Its translation is CASSPPDRGTGELFF.

The chain is built from TRBV10-3 and TRBJ1-3; D is uncertain. The CDR3 is 19 amino acids. Germline V gene sequence: CDR1 ENHRY, CDR2 SYGVKD. Trimming stripped 10 bases from V and 3 bases from J, with 31 bases between. Here the CDR3 reads CATGGPSAKLPEIGNTIYF. CDR3 nucleotides: TGTGCCACAGGAGGTCCGAGCGCAAAGCTTCCCGAGATTGGAAACACCATATATTTT.